These 18 T cell receptor beta chains share one sample of origin, sequenced in a study of vaccination effects on CD4 cells after COVID-19. Their target antigens are unknown. This table comes from immunoSEQ multiplex PCR, and its TCRdb copy is limited to in-frame clones, with some not included. There are under 60,000 clones in the sample; approximately 65% occur only once, and roughly 5.1% lies in the top ten. Once cultured for around 11 days, the cells underwent separation to obtain CD4+ T cells. The source was CD4+ T cells from PBMCs cultured without peptide, collected before COVID-19 vaccination. The receptors here all came from a human donor who received a COVID-19 vaccine.

The rearrangement uses TRBV6-2 or TRBV6-3 and TRBJ1-5; D is undetermined. Germline CDR1 is MNHEY and CDR2 is SVGEGT. Trimming took 1 base from V and 3 from J, leaving 4 bases between them. The CDR3 contains 13 residues. The CDR3 sequence is CASSYWDNQPQHF. CDR3 DNA: TGTGCCAGCAGTTACTGGGACAATCAGCCCCAGCATTTT.

The V gene is TRBV12-3 or TRBV12-4, the J gene TRBJ1-4; tentatively, D is TRBD1 (6 bases). V was clipped by 3 bases and J by 8 bases, with 10 bases between them. CDR3 size: 13 residues. CDR3 amino acids: CASSFAGEEKLFF. The CDR3 region has the DNA TGTGCCAGCAGTTTCGCAGGGGAAGAAAAACTGTTTTTT.

This clone is a singleton in its sample. This chain connects TRBV4-1 to TRBJ2-6, with no clear D. The CDR3 covers 16 residues. Germline loops: CDR1 MGHRA, CDR2 YSYEKL. Trimming pared 6 bases from V and 0 bases from J, leaving 12 bases between. CDR3 DNA: TGCGCCAGCAGGCGCGGTGGGGACTCTGGGGCCAACGTCCTGACTTTC. It codes for CASRRGGDSGANVLTF.

This clone was seen only a few times. The chain links TRBV7-9 to TRBJ1-4; D gene uncertain. V lost 2 bases and J lost 8, with 15 bases in between. This CDR3 region has 15 residues. Germline V CDR1 and CDR2: SEHNR, FQNEAQ (reference sequence). Here the CDR3 DNA reads TGTGCCAGCAGCTTAAGTTTCAGCGTTTGGGAAAAACTGTTTTTT. Amino acids: CASSLSFSVWEKLFF. Complete variable domain (other parts from reference TRBV7-9 and TRBJ1-4): DTGVSQNPRHKITKRGQNVTFRCDPISEHNRLYWYRQTLGQGPEFLTYFQNEAQLEKSRLLSDRFSAERPKGSFSTLEIQRTEQGDSAMYLCASSLSFSVWEKLFFGSGTQLSVL.

This sequence joins TRBV4-2 and TRBJ2-7; no reliable D call. The CDR3 loop spans 14 amino acids. Trimming removed 0 bases at V and 0 bases at J, with 6 bases between. Germline assignment: CDR1 LGHNA and CDR2 YNFKEQ. CDR3 nucleotides: TGTGCCAGCAGCCAAGATCGGAGCTCCTACGAGCAGTACTTC. Translation gives CASSQDRSSYEQYF.

V and J are TRBV12-3 or TRBV12-4 and TRBJ1-2; TRBD1 might be the D (6 bases). CDR3 size: 13 residues. The V end was cut by 4 bases, the J end by 2 bases, with 8 bases between. Written as DNA, the CDR3 is TGTGCCAGCAGTTACCAGGGGAACTATGGCTACACCTTC. Protein product: CASSYQGNYGYTF.

In this sample, this clone turned up a few times. The chain is built from TRBV30 and TRBJ2-5, with 7 nucleotides matching TRBD1. The V and J ends lost 2 bases and 5 bases, in that order; junction bases with no gene match: 5. The CDR3 runs to 13 residues. CDR1 and CDR2 (germline): GTSNPN, SVGIG (reference sequence). DNA for the CDR3: TGTGCCTGGAGTAGGGGGCACGGGGAGACCCAGTACTTC. As protein: CAWSRGHGETQYF.

V and J are TRBV27 and TRBJ1-2, with 8 bases lining up with TRBD1. Germline-derived CDR1 and CDR2 are MNHEY and SMNVEV (reference sequence). With V trimmed by 8 bases and J by 4 bases, 9 bases remained unmatched. CDR3 length equals 14 residues. The CDR3 here is CASGGQGRGYGYTF. CDR3 DNA: TGTGCCAGCGGAGGACAGGGAAGGGGCTATGGCTACACCTTC.

This clone was counted between two and nine times. The chain employs TRBV3-1 (or the pseudogene TRBV3-2) and TRBJ1-1; D is unresolved. This CDR3 has 14 amino acids. CDR1 and CDR2 from the germline V gene are LGHDT and YNNKEL (reference sequence). V dropped 3 bases and J dropped 4 bases, with 12 bases sitting between them. As DNA, the CDR3 is TGTGCCAGCAGCCACGGTGATGAACGCACTGAAGCTTTCTTT. Protein sequence: CASSHGDERTEAFF.

The chain employs TRBV6-2 or TRBV6-3 and TRBJ1-5; D is undetermined. Between the trimmed V and J ends, which lost 2 bases and 5 bases, there was a span of 10 bases. The CDR3 contains 14 residues. In germline, CDR1 is MNHEY, CDR2 SVGEGT. This CDR3 reads CASSYRGYDQPQHF. CDR3 nucleotide sequence: TGTGCCAGCAGTTACCGTGGGTACGATCAGCCCCAGCATTTT.

The J gene is TRBJ2-3, the V gene TRBV15; TRBD2 matches at 12 bases. CDR3 size: 18 residues. V shed 1 base, J shed 2 bases, and the junction held 7 bases outside the gene matches. CDR1 is LNHNV, CDR2 YYDKDF, per germline (reference sequence). CDR3: CATSRGGLAGGYTDTQYF. DNA for the CDR3: TGTGCCACCAGCAGAGGTGGGCTAGCGGGAGGGTACACAGATACGCAGTATTTT.

The chain has TRBV9 and TRBJ2-6, with a weak D call TRBD1 (6 bases). CDR3 size: 17 residues. Trimming pared 3 bases from V and 1 base from J, leaving 14 bases between. CDR1 and CDR2 (germline): SGDLS, YYNGEE. The CDR3 DNA sequence: TGTGCCAGCAGCGCGACGACCAGGGGATCTGGGGCCAACGTCCTGACTTTC. Its protein product is CASSATTRGSGANVLTF.

This clone was counted once. The CDR3 DNA follows: TGTGCCAGCAGTGTCGGGGAGGATACGCAGTATTTT. Amino acids: CASSVGEDTQYF. The J gene is TRBJ2-3, the V gene TRBV5-4, with D possibly TRBD2 on 5 matching bases. This CDR3 spans 12 amino acids. V was cut by 5 bases and J by 6 bases, with 10 bases left in between. The germline V gene has CDR1 SGHNT and CDR2 YYREEE (reference sequence).

The J gene is TRBJ1-4, the V gene TRBV28; D is undetermined. The germline V gene encodes CDR1 MDHEN and CDR2 SYDVKM. The CDR3 extends over 16 amino acids. Trimming cost V 2 bases and J 4 bases, with 14 bases left between them. Written as DNA, the CDR3 is TGTGCCAGCAGTTTACGCCCCGGAGGAGTTAATGAAAAACTGTTTTTT. This translates into CASSLRPGGVNEKLFF.

The rearrangement joins TRBV5-1 to TRBJ1-3; D not resolved. Germline CDR1 SGHRS, CDR2 YFSETQ. CDR3 length: 14 residues. V was cut by 1 base and J by 1 base, with 6 bases left in between. CDR3 loop: CASSLYTSGNTIYF. Written as DNA, the CDR3 is TGCGCCAGCAGCTTGTATACATCTGGAAACACCATATATTTT.

This rearrangement joins TRBV28 to TRBJ1-5, with TRBD1 matching 8 bases. The CDR3 contains 15 residues. J was trimmed by 2 bases and V by 5 bases; bases with no gene match: 5. Germline V CDR1 and CDR2: MDHEN, SYDVKM. The CDR3 here is CASSPTGGGNQPQHF. The CDR3 bases are TGTGCCAGCAGTCCAACAGGGGGTGGCAATCAGCCCCAGCATTTT.

This clone has only a few counts. The chain carries TRBV2 and TRBJ2-7, with 7 bases that match TRBD1. V trimming: 9 bases; J trimming: 6 bases; junction bases outside the gene matches: 14. The germline gives CDR1 SNHLY, CDR2 FYNNEI. CDR3 length: 14 amino acids. This chain's CDR3 is CASMNDRVLLEQYF. The CDR3 DNA sequence: TGTGCCAGTATGAATGACAGGGTCCTACTCGAGCAGTACTTC.

The V and J genes are TRBV5-1 and TRBJ2-1, with 13 bases identical to TRBD2. This CDR3 has 16 residues. V lost 3 bases and J lost 7; bases outside the gene matches: 7. Germline V gives CDR1 SGHRS, CDR2 YFSETQ. Here the CDR3 reads CASSSAPGLAGNEQFF. In DNA, the CDR3 is TGCGCCAGCAGCTCGGCCCCGGGACTAGCGGGAAATGAGCAGTTCTTC.